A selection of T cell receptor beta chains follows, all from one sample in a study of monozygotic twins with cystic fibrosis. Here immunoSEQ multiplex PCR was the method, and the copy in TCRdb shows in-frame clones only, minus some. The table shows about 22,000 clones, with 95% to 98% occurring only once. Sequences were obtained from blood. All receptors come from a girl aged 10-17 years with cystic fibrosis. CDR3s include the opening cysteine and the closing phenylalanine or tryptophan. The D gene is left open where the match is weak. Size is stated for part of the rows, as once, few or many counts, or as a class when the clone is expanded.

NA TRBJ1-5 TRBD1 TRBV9 TGTGCCAGCAGCGTCCCGGGACAGCGTACCGAGGGGGGTCAGCCCCAGCATTTT CASSVPGQRTEGGQPQHF
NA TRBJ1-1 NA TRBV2 TGTGCCAGCACCCCCCACGTCGGTACTGAAGCTTTCTTT CASTPHVGTEAFF
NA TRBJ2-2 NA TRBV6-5 TGTGCCAGCAGTGCATTGACGGGCGCCGGGGAGCTGTTTTTT CASSALTGAGELFF
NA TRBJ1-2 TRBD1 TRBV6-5 TGTGCCAGCAGTTACGGCAGGGGGCGAGGGGGCTACACCTTC CASSYGRGRGGYTF
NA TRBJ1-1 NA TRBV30 TGTGCCTGGAGTGGACAGCCGAACACTGAAGCTTTCTTT CAWSGQPNTEAFF
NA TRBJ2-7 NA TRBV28 TGTGCCAGCAGTTTGTCTTCAGGGGCGAACGAGCAGTACTTC CASSLSSGANEQYF
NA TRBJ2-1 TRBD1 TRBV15 TGTGCCACCAGCAGTAGGCAGGGGGCCGGGGATGAGCAGTTCTTC CATSSRQGAGDEQFF
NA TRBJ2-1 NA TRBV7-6 TGTGCCAGCAGCTTAAGGGCGGGGAATGAGCAGTTCTTC CASSLRAGNEQFF
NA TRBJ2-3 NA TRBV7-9 TGTGCCAGCAGCTTAGAGTCTGGCACAGATACGCAGTATTTT CASSLESGTDTQYF
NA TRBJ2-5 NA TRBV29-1 TGCAGCGTTTCCCCAACGGGACTTCGCGGAGAGACCCAGTACTTC CSVSPTGLRGETQYF
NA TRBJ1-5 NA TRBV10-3 TGTGCCATCGGGGCAACCCGGGAGGGCAATCAGCCCCAGCATTTT CAIGATREGNQPQHF
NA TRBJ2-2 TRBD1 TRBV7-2 TGTGCCAGCAGCTTAAAGGGACAGGGGACCGGGGAGCTGTTTTTT CASSLKGQGTGELFF
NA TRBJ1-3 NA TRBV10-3 TGTGCCATCAGTGTCTCCAGGTCTAACACCATATATTTT CAISVSRSNTIYF
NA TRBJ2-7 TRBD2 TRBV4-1 TGCGCCAGCAGCCGCCACGTTAGCGGGGGCCCCTACGAGCAGTACTTC CASSRHVSGGPYEQYF
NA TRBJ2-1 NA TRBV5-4 TGTGCCAGCAGCTTGGTTTCTAGCTCAGACAATGAGCAGTTCTTC CASSLVSSSDNEQFF
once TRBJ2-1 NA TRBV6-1 TGTGCCAGCAGTGGCCCACCCGGCCGAGTTGCCAATGAGCAGTTCTTC CASSGPPGRVANEQFF
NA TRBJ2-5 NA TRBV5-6 TGTGCCAGCCAGGGGCGGCGCTTGGGAGAGACCCAGTACTTC CASQGRRLGETQYF
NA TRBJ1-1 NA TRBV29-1 TGCAGCGTTGTCGGGGCAGCTGAAGCTTTCTTT CSVVGAAEAFF
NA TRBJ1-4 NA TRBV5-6 TGTGCCAGCAGCTCGAAGGGGGGCCCGCAGGAAAAACTGTTTTTT CASSSKGGPQEKLFF
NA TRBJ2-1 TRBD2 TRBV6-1 TGTGCCAGCATTTCCAGCGGGGGTGAGCAGTTCTTC CASISSGGEQFF
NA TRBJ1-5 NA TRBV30 TGTGCCTGGAGTTCCGGACAGTTCAATCAGCCCCAGCATTTT CAWSSGQFNQPQHF
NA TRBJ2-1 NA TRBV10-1 TGCGCCAGCAGTTCTATCGGGACGAAGCAGTTCTTC CASSSIGTKQFF
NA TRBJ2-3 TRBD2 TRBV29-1 TGCAGCGTTGAATTAGCGGGAGTAAATACGCAGTATTTT CSVELAGVNTQYF
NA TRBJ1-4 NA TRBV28 TGTGCCAGCAGTTTGCTCGGGGGCTGGGGTGAAAAACTGTTTTTT CASSLLGGWGEKLFF
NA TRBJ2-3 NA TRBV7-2 TGTGCCAGCAGCCCGAGGTGGGGGGGCACAGATACGCAGTATTTT CASSPRWGGTDTQYF
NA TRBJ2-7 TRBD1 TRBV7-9 TGTGCCAGCAGCCTAGGGGGCCACTCCTACGAGCAGTACTTC CASSLGGHSYEQYF
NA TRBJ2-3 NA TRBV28 TGTGCCGGGGGGACTTCGAGCACAGATACGCAGTATTTT CAGGTSSTDTQYF
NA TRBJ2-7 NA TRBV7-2 TGTGCCAGCAGCTTAAGTCCGGGGTACGAGCAGTACTTC CASSLSPGYEQYF
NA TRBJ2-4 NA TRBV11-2 TGTGCCAGCAGCAGGCCGGGAGTAGCCAAAAACATTCAGTACTTC CASSRPGVAKNIQYF
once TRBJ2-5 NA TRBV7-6 TGTGCCAGCAGCTTAGTTCAGATTAGTGGGGACGGCGTCGGGACCCAGTACTTC CASSLVQISGDGVGTQYF
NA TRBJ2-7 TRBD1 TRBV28 TGTGCCAGCAGTCTGCCCGGGACAGGCTACTTGAGAGAGGGCTACGAGCAGTACTTC CASSLPGTGYLREGYEQYF
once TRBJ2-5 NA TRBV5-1 TGCGCCAGCAGCTTGGGGGATATCCTAGAGGGAGAGACCCAGTACTTC CASSLGDILEGETQYF
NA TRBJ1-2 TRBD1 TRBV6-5 TGTGCCAGCAGTTACTCAATGACAGGGGAGAACTATGGCTACACCTTC CASSYSMTGENYGYTF
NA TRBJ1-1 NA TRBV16 TGTGCCAGCAGCCAATTGGTGGAGGAAGCTTTCTTT CASSQLVEEAFF
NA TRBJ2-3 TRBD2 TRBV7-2 TGTGCCAGCAGTTTTCGGACTAGCGAGACAGATACGCAGTATTTT CASSFRTSETDTQYF
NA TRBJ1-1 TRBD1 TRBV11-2 TGTGCCAGCAGCCTATGGACAGGGGGGCGGACTGAAGCTTTCTTT CASSLWTGGRTEAFF
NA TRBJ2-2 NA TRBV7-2 TGTGCCAGCACCAACACCGGGGAGCTGTTTTTT CASTNTGELFF
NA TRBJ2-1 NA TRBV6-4 TGTGCCAGCAGTGAACAAGCGGCCGGGTTCGGTGAGCAGTTCTTC CASSEQAAGFGEQFF
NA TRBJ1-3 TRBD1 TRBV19 TGTGCCAGTAGCAGGACAGGGACAACCGGAAACACCATATATTTT CASSRTGTTGNTIYF
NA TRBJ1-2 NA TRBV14 TGTGCCAGCAGCCAAGCTGGATACAACTATGGCTACACCTTC CASSQAGYNYGYTF
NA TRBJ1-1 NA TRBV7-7 TGTGCTAGCAGTTTTCAACAGGGTCGGAACACTGAAGCTTTCTTT CASSFQQGRNTEAFF
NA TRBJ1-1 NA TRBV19 TGTGCCAGTAGTGGATGGGCCACTGAAGCTTTCTTT CASSGWATEAFF
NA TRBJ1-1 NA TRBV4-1 TGCGCCAGCAGCCAACCTACTACTTTACCAAGGGGTGAAGCTTTCTTT CASSQPTTLPRGEAFF
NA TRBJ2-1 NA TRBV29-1 TGCAGCGTTTCTCGCGGGCCTCGCTCCTACAATGAGCAGTTCTTC CSVSRGPRSYNEQFF
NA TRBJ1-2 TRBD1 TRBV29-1 TGCAGCGTCGCCGGACAGGTTTTGGGTGGCTACACCTTC CSVAGQVLGGYTF
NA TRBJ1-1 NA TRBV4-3 TGCGCCAGCAGCCAACTGCGAGAGGGGAACACTGAAGCTTTCTTT CASSQLREGNTEAFF
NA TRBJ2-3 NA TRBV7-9 TGTGCCAGCAGTTCTTTGGGGCGGGATACGCAGTATTTT CASSSLGRDTQYF
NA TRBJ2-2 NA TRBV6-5 TGTGCCAGCAGACCGCGGGGAGCTCACACCGGGGAGCTGTTTTTT CASRPRGAHTGELFF